Below are 20 T cell receptor beta chains sequenced from a single sample in a study of cytomegalovirus exposure and HLA in healthy donors. The PCR used 60 Vbeta and 13 Jbeta primers. Only in-frame clones appear in the TCRdb table, and some are missing; sequencing was by immunoSEQ multiplex PCR. The data show 150,000 to 200,000 clones, around four fifths seen once. The sample consisted of PBMCs. Receptor source: a female donor in good health and CMV-seronegative.

This clone was detected only a few times. V is TRBV6-5 and J is TRBJ1-5; no clear D. The V gene lost 7 bases and the J gene lost 4 bases, with 14 bases spanning the gap. The germline V gene encodes CDR1 MNHEY and CDR2 SVGAGI. CDR3 length: 14 amino acids. This chain's CDR3 is CASNWAEENQPQHF. In DNA, the CDR3 is TGTGCCAGCAATTGGGCAGAAGAGAATCAGCCCCAGCATTTT.

The V call is TRBV29-1, the J call TRBJ2-5, with D perhaps TRBD1 (5 bases). The CDR3 is 13 residues long. The V gene's germline CDR1 is SQVTM and CDR2 ANQGSEA. The V end was cut by 1 base, the J end by 0 bases, with 6 bases between. The CDR3: CSVEGQNQETQYF. The CDR3 DNA follows: TGCAGCGTTGAAGGACAGAACCAAGAGACCCAGTACTTC.

The J gene is TRBJ1-1, the V gene TRBV4-1; the D gene is possibly TRBD1 (6 bases). CDR3 length: 14 residues. Trimming left V 0 bases short and J 6 bases short, with 11 bases between. Germline loops: CDR1 MGHRA, CDR2 YSYEKL. The CDR3 coding sequence is TGCGCCAGCAGCCAAGAGGCGGGGGCCTCTGAAGCTTTCTTT. It yields the protein CASSQEAGASEAFF.

In nucleotides, the CDR3 is TGTGCCAGCAGTTTAAGGCGTGGGGACAGATACAATGAGCAGTTCTTC. Translation gives CASSLRRGDRYNEQFF. The chain uses TRBV28 and TRBJ2-1, with 7 bases aligning to TRBD1. This CDR3 comprises 16 residues. The junction had 8 bases not matched to a gene; V was cut back by 2 bases and J by 4 bases. Germline CDR1 reads MDHEN; CDR2 reads SYDVKM. Complete variable domain (other parts from reference TRBV28 and TRBJ2-1): DVKVTQSSRYLVKRTGEKVFLECVQDMDHENMFWYRQDPGLGLRLIYFSYDVKMKEKGDIPEGYSVSREKKERFSLILESASTNQTSMYLCASSLRRGDRYNEQFFGPGTRLTVL.

CDR3 in DNA: TGTGCCATCAGTGAGTCCTCGCAGGGGATGAACACTGAAGCTTTCTTT. The encoded protein is CAISESSQGMNTEAFF. The chain combines TRBV10-3 with TRBJ1-1; tentative D call: TRBD1 (6 bases). This CDR3 comprises 16 residues. V was cut by 0 bases and J by 0 bases, with 11 bases left in between. Germline CDR1 is ENHRY and CDR2 is SYGVKD.

This clone occurred a few times. This chain uses TRBV6-5 with TRBJ2-7; TRBD1 might be the D (6 bases). Trimming took off 0 bases at V and 3 bases at J, with 6 bases between the two ends. The CDR3 contains 13 residues. Germline CDR1 reads MNHEY; CDR2 reads SVGAGI. The CDR3: CASSYSTGYEQYF. Here the CDR3 DNA reads TGTGCCAGCAGTTACTCGACAGGCTACGAGCAGTACTTC.

V is TRBV6-5 and J is TRBJ2-7; 12 nucleotides align to TRBD2. CDR1 and CDR2 (germline): MNHEY, SVGAGI. The ends lost 1 base at V and 6 bases at J; junction bases unmatched: 7. This CDR3 comprises 16 residues. CDR3 coding DNA: TGTGCCAGCAGTTACTACTCTAGCGGGGGGGCCACCGAGCAGTACTTC. Protein sequence: CASSYYSSGGATEQYF.

The V call is TRBV9, the J call TRBJ2-1; TRBD2 matches at 8 bases. The CDR3 extends over 15 amino acids. Germline V CDR1 and CDR2: SGDLS, YYNGEE. V shed 0 bases and J 4 bases; nucleotides not matched to a gene: 3. The CDR3 DNA is TGTGCCAGCAGCGTAGCACTAGCGGCTTACAATGAGCAGTTCTTC. This gives the protein CASSVALAAYNEQFF.

The V gene is TRBV2, the J gene TRBJ1-4; perhaps TRBD1 as D (5 bases). Trimming took 3 bases from V and 6 from J, leaving 23 bases between them. Looked up from germline, CDR1 is SNHLY and CDR2 is FYNNEI. This CDR3 is 18 amino acids long. The CDR3: CASSDLAYTGKMYEKLFF. The CDR3 bases are TGTGCCAGCAGTGATTTGGCCTACACAGGTAAAATGTATGAAAAACTGTTTTTT.

The CDR3 reads CASTSSSSYEQYF. The CDR3 bases are TGTGCCAGCACTTCCTCTAGCTCCTACGAGCAGTACTTC. V is TRBV28 and J is TRBJ2-7; D is undetermined. V lost 7 bases to trimming and J lost 0 bases, with 10 bases between them. Germline V gene data show CDR1 as MDHEN and CDR2 as SYDVKM. The CDR3 is 13 amino acids.

The chain carries TRBV4-3 and TRBJ1-4; D perhaps matches TRBD1 (5 bases). Germline V gives CDR1 LGHNA, CDR2 YSLEER. The CDR3 contains 16 residues. The V end lost 3 bases, the J end lost 0 bases, and 11 bases lay between the germline ends. The DNA of the CDR3 is TGCGCCAGCAGCCAGAGGCAGGGCCCAACTAATGAAAAACTGTTTTTT. Encoded protein: CASSQRQGPTNEKLFF.

This clone is a singleton in its sample. The gene calls are TRBV7-9 and TRBJ2-7, with D possibly matching TRBD1 (5 bases). The CDR3 runs 16 residues. The ends were cut back, 1 base at V and 1 base at J, with 14 bases in the middle. The germline V gene encodes CDR1 SEHNR and CDR2 FQNEAQ (reference sequence). In DNA form, the CDR3 reads TGTGCCAGCAGCTTAGTGGCAGGGTATTTATCCTACGAGCAGTACTTC. Encoded protein: CASSLVAGYLSYEQYF. The complete variable domain, with remaining parts taken from reference TRBV7-9 and TRBJ2-7, reads DTGVSQNPRHKITKRGQNVTFRCDPISEHNRLYWYRQTLGQGPEFLTYFQNEAQLEKSRLLSDRFSAERPKGSFSTLEIQRTEQGDSAMYLCASSLVAGYLSYEQYFGPGTRLTVT.

The chain has TRBV6-1 and TRBJ1-5, with TRBD1 matching over 9 bases. The germline V gene encodes CDR1 MNHNS and CDR2 SASEGT. This CDR3 comprises 14 residues. The J segment lost 8 bases and the V segment lost 5 bases, leaving 7 bases of the junction unmatched. CDR3 protein: CASSRGQGIEPQHF. CDR3 nucleotides: TGTGCCAGCAGTAGGGGACAGGGAATTGAGCCCCAGCATTTT.

V gene TRBV4-3 combines with J gene TRBJ1-2, with D possibly TRBD1 on 6 matching bases. The CDR3 covers 13 residues. Germline V gene lookup returns CDR1 LGHNA and CDR2 YSLEER. The V end lost 1 base, the J end lost 6 bases, and 9 bases lay between the germline ends. CDR3 coding DNA: TGCGCCAGCAGCCAAGTCTCAGGGGATGGCTACACCTTC. The encoded protein is CASSQVSGDGYTF.

This clone has more than one count but fewer than ten. This rearrangement joins TRBV6-1 to TRBJ1-1; D may be TRBD1 (6 bases). This CDR3 comprises 16 residues. The germline CDR1 and CDR2 sequences are MNHNS and SASEGT. Trimming stripped 3 bases from V and 1 base from J, with 15 bases between. The CDR3 DNA reads TGTGCCAGCAGTGATCCAGGGGTACACTGGAACACTGAAGCTTTCTTT. It yields the protein CASSDPGVHWNTEAFF.

The genes are TRBV11-2 and TRBJ1-1; D is unresolved. CDR3 length equals 15 residues. The germline V gene has CDR1 SGHAT and CDR2 FQNNGV. V was pared by 1 base and J by 0 bases, with 9 bases between. The CDR3 DNA sequence: TGTGCCAGCAGCTTAGTCGCGGAATTGAACACTGAAGCTTTCTTT. Translation gives CASSLVAELNTEAFF.

In this sample, this clone turned up a few times. V and J are TRBV7-2 and TRBJ1-4; possibly TRBD1 for D (5 bases). Germline loops: CDR1 SGHTA, CDR2 FQGNSA. The CDR3 has 13 residues. V was cut by 2 bases and J by 8 bases, with 9 bases left in between. The CDR3 DNA sequence: TGTGCCAGCAGCTTATTGCGGGGGGAAAAACTGTTTTTT. Its translation is CASSLLRGEKLFF. Full variable domain (missing parts from reference TRBV7-2 and TRBJ1-4): GAGVSQSPSNKVTEKGKDVELRCDPISGHTALYWYRQSLGQGLEFLIYFQGNSAPDKSGLPSDRFSAERTGGSVSTLTIQRTQQEDSAVYLCASSLLRGEKLFFGSGTQLSVL.

The chain combines TRBV7-9 with TRBJ1-1, with 9 bases that match TRBD1. Unmatched junction bases numbered 7, after V lost 6 bases and J lost 5 bases. The CDR3 consists of 14 residues. CDR1 SEHNR and CDR2 FQNEAQ come from the germline V gene (reference sequence). CDR3 protein: CASREGQGRTEAFF. CDR3 DNA: TGTGCCAGCAGGGAGGGACAGGGTAGGACTGAAGCTTTCTTT.

This clone appeared a few times. The V call is TRBV4-2, the J call TRBJ2-4; D ambiguous. With 0 bases removed from V and 2 bases from J, the gap between germline ends came to 14 bases. Germline V gives CDR1 LGHNA, CDR2 YNFKEQ. This CDR3 spans 17 amino acids. The CDR3 region has the DNA TGTGCCAGCAGCCAAGATTTCAGCGCCCTCTCCAAAAACATTCAGTACTTC. Protein: CASSQDFSALSKNIQYF.

The rearrangement uses TRBV6-6 and TRBJ1-5, with D perhaps TRBD1 (5 bases). The CDR3 is 14 residues long. Per germline, CDR1 MNHNY and CDR2 SVGAGI (reference sequence). The V end lost 4 bases, the J end lost 4 bases, and 11 bases lay between the germline ends. Here the CDR3 DNA reads TGTGCCAGCAGTTTAGACAGAAAAAATCAGCCCCAGCATTTT. Translated, it gives CASSLDRKNQPQHF.